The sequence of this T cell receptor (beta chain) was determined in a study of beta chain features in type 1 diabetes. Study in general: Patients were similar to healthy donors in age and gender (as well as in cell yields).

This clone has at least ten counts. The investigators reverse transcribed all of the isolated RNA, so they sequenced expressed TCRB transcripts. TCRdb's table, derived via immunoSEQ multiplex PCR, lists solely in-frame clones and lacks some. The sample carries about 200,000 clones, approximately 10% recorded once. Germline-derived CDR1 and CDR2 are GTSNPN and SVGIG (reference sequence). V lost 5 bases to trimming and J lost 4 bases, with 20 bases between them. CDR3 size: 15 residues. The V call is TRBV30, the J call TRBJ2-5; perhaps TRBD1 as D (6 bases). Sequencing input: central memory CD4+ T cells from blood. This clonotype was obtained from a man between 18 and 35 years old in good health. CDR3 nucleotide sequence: TGTGCCTGGGACCGACTTGGGACACTTGGAGAGACCCAGTACTTC. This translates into CAWDRLGTLGETQYF.